The present entry profiles one TCR beta chain with its context. No cognate antigen has been identified for it. No base quality information exists; no much larger clone differs at one position. The CDR3 starts with the cysteine, ends with the phenylalanine, and has 14 residues. Only the CDR3 region is kept as DNA, spanning 42 bases read in frame from base 1. CDR1 MNHNY and CDR2 SVGAGI are derived from the germline V gene (reference sequence). Trimming costs V 5 bases and J 1 base, and their ends lie 11 bases apart. Hyperthyroidism patients were newly diagnosed, were aged 18 to 65 years, and had a disease duration under 2 months. Patients with other autoimmune diseases, uncontrolled infections, pregnancy or lactation were excluded from the study. Clinical symptoms, serum thyroxine, TRAb, thyroid ultrasound and orbital computed tomography formed the basis of the diagnosis. Total RNA was extracted with Trizol reagent and quality-checked on an Agilent 2100 Bioanalyzer.

For repertoire sequencing, the TCR beta CDR3 regions were amplified from RNA transcripts. HTBI primers and the Qiagen OneStep RT-PCR kit were used in a first-round RT-PCR, which was followed by a second-round multiplex PCR, size selection and purification. Libraries were sequenced paired-end with 100 bp reads on an Illumina HiSeq2000. On the study's bioinformatics: SOAPnuke was used for read processing, and reads with adapters, uncalled bases, a mean Phred below 15, or no exact constant-primer or identifier match were discarded. COPE v1.2.5 was used to merge high-quality paired reads. Each unique nucleotide sequence was defined as a clonotype, and clonotypes were aligned to IMGT TRB V, D and J references with MiTCR v1.1. Only V-J combinations with frequency above 0.0001 were analysed, covering 98% to 99.2% of repertoires. For each V-J combination, a TCR clonal expansion and chaos score was defined as F50 clonal expansion divided by the chaos observed in the TCRdist matrix. Welch's t-statistics and random forest were used to reduce features to about 14 V-J combinations, which were fed into a naive Bayes classifier. The similarity between thyroid and blood repertoires was quantified using the Morisita-Horn index. The public reads were run again by TCRdb, first through fastp at Q25 and then through MiXCR, and only productive beta chains were kept. Each CDR3 protein gets just one entry, which takes the most common genes and DNA from the rows behind it. TCRdb's processing, not the study's, gives the V and J calls here. The table for this sample lists over a million distinct CDR3 sequences; approximately 35% of them were counted only once. Around 10% of the sample is taken by the ten largest.

These data belong to a study of Graves' ophthalmopathy and Graves' hyperthyroidism (dated by TCRdb to about 2018). About the study as a whole: Hyperthyroidism was considered stable if no progression to ophthalmopathy occurred within 18 months of follow-up. To explore V-J signatures that separate ophthalmopathy from hyperthyroidism, a discovery set of about 98 patients was enrolled, consisting of about 43 with ophthalmopathy and about 60 with stable hyperthyroidism. The study used signatures of the TCR beta repertoire to tell Graves' ophthalmopathy apart from Graves' hyperthyroidism and to predict which patients would progress to ophthalmopathy. In total, 135 blood samples were TCR-sequenced: 43 ophthalmopathy, 80 or so hyperthyroidism and about 17 hyperthyroidism-to-ophthalmopathy patients. An independent validation cohort was composed of 18 to 20 hyperthyroidism patients and around 16 patients who later progressed from hyperthyroidism to ophthalmopathy. Following sample collection, hyperthyroidism patients were given methimazole at a starting dose of 30 mg daily, and ophthalmopathy patients were given high-dose intravenous methylprednisolone. In five to seven hyperthyroidism patients, the T-cell repertoire of thyroid tissue was compared with the T-cell repertoire of blood. General study outcomes and caveats: In validation, the model predicted ophthalmopathy progression with over 60% sensitivity and roughly 72% specificity; some 13 predicted patients were CT-confirmed with GO in a median of about 6.2 months. Most expanded thyroid clonotypes with frequency above 0.001 were also detected in blood, suggesting blood repertoires may reflect the thyroid immune response. No statistical method was used to set the sample size in advance, and the investigators knew which group each participant was assigned to. In cross-validation, the 13-signature model distinguished ophthalmopathy from stable hyperthyroidism with 85% to 90% sensitivity and around 81% specificity, and in the test set the corresponding values were roughly 80% and 76%.

Sequencing was performed on peripheral blood or thyroid tissue (not recorded which). This sequence uses TRBV6-6 and TRBJ1-1; the D gene cannot be resolved reliably. The origin of this receptor is an adult man with Graves' hyperthyroidism. At the DNA level, the sequence is TGTGCCAGCAGTGAACAGACGCGGAACACTGAAGCTTTCTTT. This is translated as CASSEQTRNTEAFF.